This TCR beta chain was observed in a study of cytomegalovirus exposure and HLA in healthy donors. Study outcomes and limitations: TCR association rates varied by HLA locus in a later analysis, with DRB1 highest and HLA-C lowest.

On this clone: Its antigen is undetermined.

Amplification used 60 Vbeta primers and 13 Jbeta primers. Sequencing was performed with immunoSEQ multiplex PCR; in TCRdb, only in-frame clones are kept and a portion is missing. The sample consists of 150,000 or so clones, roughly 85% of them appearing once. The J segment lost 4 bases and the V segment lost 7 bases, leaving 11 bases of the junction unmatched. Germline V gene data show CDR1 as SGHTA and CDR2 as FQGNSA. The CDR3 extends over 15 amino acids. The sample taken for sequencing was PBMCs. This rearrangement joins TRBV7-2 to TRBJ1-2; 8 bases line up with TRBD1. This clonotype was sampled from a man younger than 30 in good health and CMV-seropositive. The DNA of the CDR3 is TGTGCCAGCATGGCAGGGGGCATAAGAGTCTATGGCTACACCTTC. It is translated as CASMAGGIRVYGYTF.